These 10 T cell receptor beta chains came from one sample sequenced in a study of vaccination and CD4 T cells after COVID-19. Treatment: roughly 10-day PBMC culture with coronavirus spike peptide pools or control peptides (ViraFEST assay). These receptors' antigens are unknown. The assay that was used to sequence DNA from cultured CD4+ T cells was the Oncomine TCR Beta short-read assay. TCRdb independently ran MiXCR on the PCR reads; one entry per CDR3 protein. This sample has about 14,000 distinct CDR3 sequences, with less than 30% found just once. Sequenced: cultured CD4+ T cells from blood. The receptors were sampled from a human donor with COVID-19.

This clonotype was detected a few times. The CDR3 nucleotides read TGTGCCAGCAGCTTAGACGTGCGGACATCGGGCGATTCGCCCCAGCATTTT. It is translated as CASSLDVRTSGDSPQHF. The chain employs TRBV7-9 and TRBJ1-5, with a possible D match to TRBD1 (5 bases). V was cut by 1 base and J by 9 bases, with 22 bases left in between. Germline CDR1 is SEHNR and CDR2 is FQNEAQ (reference sequence). The CDR3 extends over 17 amino acids.

This chain connects TRBV6-1 to TRBJ1-6; tentatively, D is TRBD1 (6 bases). The V end lost 5 bases, the J end lost 7 bases, and 15 bases lay between the germline ends. Germline assignment: CDR1 MNHNS and CDR2 SASEGT. This CDR3 is built from 15 residues. CDR3 amino acids: CASSLRGQPNSPLHF. CDR3 nucleotide sequence: TGTGCCAGCAGTCTTCGCGGACAGCCCAATTCACCCCTCCACTTT.

The CDR3 DNA sequence: TGTGCCAGCAGTTACCATTACCAAGAGACCCAGTACTTC. It specifies CASSYHYQETQYF. The chain links TRBV27 to TRBJ2-5; D is ambiguous. V lost 4 bases to trimming and J lost 0 bases, with 6 bases between them. Germline lookup yields CDR1 MNHEY and CDR2 SMNVEV (reference sequence). The CDR3 is 13 amino acids.

This clonotype was recorded a few times. The rearrangement links TRBV5-6 to TRBJ2-5; no clear D gene. Germline values: CDR1 SGHDT, CDR2 YYEEEE. This CDR3 region has 13 residues. The V end lost 5 bases, the J end lost 5 bases, and 13 bases lay between the germline ends. DNA of the CDR3: TGTGCCAGCAGATCCGGGCTTTTGGAGACCCAGTACTTC. Translation: CASRSGLLETQYF.

This clonotype was seen more than once but under ten times. The J gene is TRBJ2-7, the V gene TRBV18; tentative D call: TRBD1 (7 bases). Germline CDR1 KGHSH, CDR2 LQKENI. Trimming stripped 5 bases from V and 6 bases from J, with 17 bases between. The CDR3 consists of 14 residues. The CDR3 spells CASSSDRRGIEQYF. The CDR3 nucleotides are TGTGCCAGCTCATCGGACAGGAGGGGGATCGAGCAGTACTTC.

V and J are TRBV20-1 and TRBJ2-7; 8 nucleotides agree with TRBD1. The CDR3 consists of 14 residues. Trimming cost V 6 bases and J 2 bases; bases outside gene matches: 9. CDR1 is DFQATT, CDR2 SNEGSKA, per germline (reference sequence). CDR3 bases: TGCAGTGCCCAGAATCCGGGACAGGCCTACGAGCAGTACTTC. Protein: CSAQNPGQAYEQYF.

This chain links TRBV15 with TRBJ2-2; D is perhaps TRBD1 (6 bases). The V gene lost 8 bases and the J gene lost 5 bases, with 12 bases spanning the gap. The length of the CDR3 is 13 residues. The germline CDR1 and CDR2 sequences are LNHNV and YYDKDF (reference sequence). The CDR3 region has the DNA TGTGCCACCCGAAGGACAGATACCGGGGAGCTGTTTTTT. This codes for CATRRTDTGELFF.

The CDR3 DNA follows: TGCAGCGTTGTACAGGCTAAGTACGAGCAGTACTTC. Its protein is CSVVQAKYEQYF. The rearrangement uses TRBV29-1 and TRBJ2-7; possible D gene TRBD1, 5 bases. V lost 4 bases and J lost 4, with 11 bases in between. This CDR3 is 12 amino acids long. Germline V gene sequence: CDR1 SQVTM, CDR2 ANQGSEA.

This clonotype has a handful of counts. The chain recombines TRBV7-8 with TRBJ1-6; 7 nucleotides line up with TRBD1. The germline gives CDR1 SGHVS, CDR2 FQNEAQ. CDR3 size: 14 residues. With 5 bases clipped from V and 8 bases from J, the junction kept 6 bases outside the gene matches. The CDR3 spells CASSLGTVDSPLHF. In DNA form, the CDR3 reads TGTGCCAGCAGCCTGGGGACAGTTGATTCACCCCTCCACTTT. The full variable domain, completed using reference TRBV7-8 and TRBJ1-6, is GAGVSQSPRYKVAKRGQDVALRCDPISGHVSLFWYQQALGQGPEFLTYFQNEAQLDKSGLPSDRFFAERPEGSVSTLKIQRTQQEDSAVYLCASSLGTVDSPLHFGNGTRLTVT.

The table lists this clonotype with a few counts. The rearrangement links TRBV23-1 to TRBJ2-3; D uncertain. TRBV23-1 is filed as an ORF, its function uncertain. V lost 6 bases, J lost 4 bases, and 23 bases lay in between. This CDR3 comprises 17 residues. The CDR3 sequence is CASSPNPEGFWADTQYF. The CDR3, as DNA: TGCGCCAGCAGCCCTAACCCCGAAGGGTTTTGGGCAGATACGCAGTATTTT.